This T cell receptor beta chain came from a study of cytomegalovirus exposure and HLA in healthy donors. Per germline, CDR1 MNHEY and CDR2 SMNVEV (reference sequence). The CDR3 runs 16 residues. The V end was cut by 8 bases, the J end by 7 bases, with 27 bases between. Findings of the study overall: Later, an analysis found that common viral pathogens appeared to be linked with several of the most significant clusters.

PCR employed 60 Vbeta and 13 Jbeta primers. TCRdb's table, derived via immunoSEQ multiplex PCR, lists solely in-frame clones and lacks some. The sample consists of about 120,000 clones, around 74% of them appearing once. As regards this clone: What it binds is not known. This sample includes further DNA sequences coding for the same CDR3.

The origin of this receptor is a male donor in good health and CMV-seronegative. The V and J genes are TRBV27 and TRBJ2-7, with D possibly TRBD2 on 6 matching bases. The sequenced sample was PBMCs. CDR3 loop: CASPRGSIPITTEQYF. The DNA for the CDR3 is TGTGCCAGCCCGCGGGGCTCGATTCCTATTACTACGGAGCAGTACTTC.